This T cell receptor beta chain was identified in a study of identical twins. About this clonotype itself: Antigen: not known.

Overall study results and limits: Among beta out-of-frame sequences, excess sharing between twins appeared weaker. Cross-sectional statistical analysis, not tracking of the same donors, underpinned the conclusions.

The length of the CDR3 is 15 residues. The germline CDR1 and CDR2 sequences are MDHEN and SYDVKM. J lost 5 bases, V lost 3 bases, and 4 bases had no gene match. MiXCR, applied by TCRdb to the 5' RACE reads, yields one record per CDR3 protein. The data hold a few hundred thousand distinct CDR3 sequences, with approximately 8.5% observed a single time. This sample was shared with a second study, whose subject was yellow fever vaccine responses in identical twins.

The sequencing input was memory (CD45RO+) T cells sorted from blood. V gene TRBV28 combines with J gene TRBJ2-3, with TRBD2 identical over 11 bases. The receptor was isolated from a woman between 18 and 29 years old in good health. This chain's CDR3 is CASSFSGGARDTQYF. The CDR3 DNA reads as TGTGCCAGCAGTTTTAGCGGGGGGGCCCGAGATACGCAGTATTTT.